This entry describes one T cell receptor (beta chain). These data are taken from a study of shared T cell receptors in the human thymus. Assay: immunoSEQ multiplex PCR; the TCRdb copy retains only in-frame clones and omits some. The sample shows hundreds of thousands of clones, more than 75% of them seen only once. These data are also associated with another study on human thymus T cells. This second study notes: Thymic resections from corrective heart surgery supplied the tissue. What appeared biased in thymic and blood repertoires was the usage of V and J genes. Thymic repertoires overlap heavily among unrelated individuals, related research has reported.

This receptor was taken from a boy under two years old with a congenital heart defect. The sequencing sample was made of thymocytes.

The CDR3 loop reads CASNRDTYYEQYF. CDR3 in DNA: TGTGCCAGCAACCGGGACACATACTACGAGCAGTACTTC. This chain connects TRBV5-4 to TRBJ2-7; possibly TRBD1 for D (6 bases). The CDR3 is made up of 13 amino acids. Germline V lookup: CDR1 SGHNT, CDR2 YYREEE (reference sequence). Trimming shortened V by 6 bases and J by 3 bases, and 13 bases separated the two germline ends.